One T cell receptor (beta chain) is described in this entry. What it recognizes is unknown. TCRdb keeps only in-frame clones here, not all; method: immunoSEQ multiplex PCR. This table holds about 110,000 clones, around 93% found once. The sample is drawn from a study of T cell responses to AZD1222 COVID-19 vaccine. There are 11 residues in the CDR3. Trimming removed 5 bases from V and 11 bases from J, with 13 bases in between. Germline V gene data show CDR1 as SEHNR and CDR2 as FQNEAQ (reference sequence). Whole-study results and caveats: Spike-specific TCR breadth and depth were elevated following two AZD1222 doses. The donor group comprised mostly white British people and more females; the analysis possibly underestimated clonal diversity.

This receptor was taken from an adult in good health. The input for sequencing was peripheral blood, taken on day 0 of AZD1222 vaccination. J is TRBJ2-7 and V is TRBV7-9, with D hard to call. Here the CDR3 DNA reads TGTGCCAGCAGCCAACATCGTGGGAAGTACTTC. Translated, it gives CASSQHRGKYF.